This is a list of T cell receptor beta chains from one sample in a study of blood T cell repertoires in COVID-19. The method was immunoSEQ multiplex PCR; TCRdb's version includes in-frame clones alone and lacks a portion of them. The repertoire consists of hundreds of thousands of clones, with about nine tenths occurring once and the leading ten covering less than 1.6%. Input material: peripheral blood. These receptors were taken from a middle-aged woman who had recovered from COVID-19. CDR3s include the opening cysteine and the closing phenylalanine or tryptophan. Each record gives: J gene, clone size, V gene, D gene, CDR3 DNA, CDR3 protein. D genes are given only for firm matches. Size tells how often a clone was seen (once, few, many) or the class of an expanded clone, and some rows leave it out.

j_gene: TRBJ1-3
abundance: NA
v_gene: TRBV6-5
d_gene: TRBD1
CDR3nt: TGTGCCAGCAGGGGGACAGGGACTGGAAACACCATATATTTT
CDR3aa: CASRGTGTGNTIYF

j_gene: TRBJ1-4
abundance: NA
v_gene: TRBV6-1
d_gene: TRBD1
CDR3nt: TGTGCCAGCAGTGAGTTTGGACAGGGGCGGTGGAAACTGTTTTTT
CDR3aa: CASSEFGQGRWKLFF

j_gene: TRBJ1-1
abundance: NA
v_gene: TRBV5-4
d_gene: NA
CDR3nt: TGTGCCAGCAGCTTAGGCCAGGATGAGACTGAAGCTTTCTTT
CDR3aa: CASSLGQDETEAFF

j_gene: TRBJ1-2
abundance: NA
v_gene: TRBV3-1/TRBV3-2
d_gene: TRBD1
CDR3nt: TGTGCCAGCAGCCAAGAATGGACAGGACGGTATGGCTACACCTTC
CDR3aa: CASSQEWTGRYGYTF

j_gene: TRBJ2-5
abundance: NA
v_gene: TRBV29-1
d_gene: NA
CDR3nt: TGCAGCGTTGCCCCCCGGACGATGGGAGAGGAGACCCAGTACTTC
CDR3aa: CSVAPRTMGEETQYF

j_gene: TRBJ1-6
abundance: once
v_gene: TRBV5-1
d_gene: TRBD1
CDR3nt: TGCGCCAGCAGTCGGGACAGGGGTGGTAATTCACCCCTCCACTTT
CDR3aa: CASSRDRGGNSPLHF

j_gene: TRBJ2-1
abundance: NA
v_gene: TRBV4-1
d_gene: TRBD2
CDR3nt: TGCGCCAGCAGCCAACGTCAGCCTGCGGGGGGGCCCTGGCCCTACAATGAGCAGTTCTTC
CDR3aa: CASSQRQPAGGPWPYNEQFF

j_gene: TRBJ1-6
abundance: NA
v_gene: TRBV5-4
d_gene: NA
CDR3nt: TGTGCCAGCAGCTTAGACAGGAGGAGGTCACCCCTCCACTTT
CDR3aa: CASSLDRRRSPLHF

j_gene: TRBJ1-4
abundance: few
v_gene: TRBV4-1
d_gene: NA
CDR3nt: TGCGCCAGCAGCCAAGAAACAGGGTTCAATGAAAAACTGTTTTTT
CDR3aa: CASSQETGFNEKLFF

j_gene: TRBJ1-1
abundance: NA
v_gene: TRBV4-3
d_gene: TRBD1
CDR3nt: TGCGCCAGCAGCCGGACAGGGGCTAGGAGCACTGAAGCTTTCTTT
CDR3aa: CASSRTGARSTEAFF

j_gene: TRBJ2-3
abundance: NA
v_gene: TRBV5-1
d_gene: NA
CDR3nt: TGCGCCAGCAGCTTGGCCGGGACAACGAGCACAGATACGCAGTATTTT
CDR3aa: CASSLAGTTSTDTQYF

j_gene: TRBJ1-1
abundance: NA
v_gene: TRBV4-1
d_gene: NA
CDR3nt: TGCGCCAGCAGCCAAGTGGGGGGAGGGGACACTGAAGCTTTCTTT
CDR3aa: CASSQVGGGDTEAFF

j_gene: TRBJ2-2
abundance: NA
v_gene: TRBV27
d_gene: TRBD2
CDR3nt: TGTGCCAGCAGTTTACGGGGGGGCTCCGGGGAGCTGTTTTTT
CDR3aa: CASSLRGGSGELFF

j_gene: TRBJ1-1
abundance: NA
v_gene: TRBV10-1
d_gene: NA
CDR3nt: TGCGCCAGCAGTGAGCAGGGTTGGACTGAAGCTTTCTTT
CDR3aa: CASSEQGWTEAFF

j_gene: TRBJ2-3
abundance: NA
v_gene: TRBV9
d_gene: TRBD2
CDR3nt: TGTGCCAGCAGCGGGCGGGAGACTAGCACAGATACGCAGTATTTT
CDR3aa: CASSGRETSTDTQYF

j_gene: TRBJ1-1
abundance: NA
v_gene: TRBV7-2
d_gene: NA
CDR3nt: TGTGCCAGCAGCCCTCTGAACACTGAAGCTTTCTTT
CDR3aa: CASSPLNTEAFF

j_gene: TRBJ1-1
abundance: NA
v_gene: TRBV9
d_gene: NA
CDR3nt: TGTGCCAGCAGCGCGACAGATGCGAACACTGAAGCTTTCTTT
CDR3aa: CASSATDANTEAFF

j_gene: TRBJ1-1
abundance: NA
v_gene: TRBV2
d_gene: TRBD1
CDR3nt: TGTGCCAGCAGTGGAGGACAGGGCGGAGGCCTAAAGAACACTGAAGCTTTCTTT
CDR3aa: CASSGGQGGGLKNTEAFF

j_gene: TRBJ2-2
abundance: NA
v_gene: TRBV2
d_gene: TRBD2
CDR3nt: TGTGCCAGCAGGCCGGCTAGCGGGGCCACCGGGGAGCTGTTTTTT
CDR3aa: CASRPASGATGELFF

j_gene: TRBJ2-5
abundance: NA
v_gene: TRBV2
d_gene: TRBD1
CDR3nt: TGTGCCAGCAGGGGAATGACAGGGCGGGAGACCCAGTACTTC
CDR3aa: CASRGMTGRETQYF

j_gene: TRBJ1-6
abundance: NA
v_gene: TRBV6-2/TRBV6-3
d_gene: NA
CDR3nt: TGTGCCAGCAGTCTTCGGGACATCGAGCATAATTCACCCCTCCACTTT
CDR3aa: CASSLRDIEHNSPLHF

j_gene: TRBJ1-1
abundance: NA
v_gene: TRBV30
d_gene: NA
CDR3nt: TGTGCCTGGACAAGAGGCGTATACGCTGAAGCTTTCTTT
CDR3aa: CAWTRGVYAEAFF

j_gene: TRBJ2-3
abundance: NA
v_gene: TRBV5-1
d_gene: TRBD1
CDR3nt: TGCGCCAGCAGCGGGCAGGGGGATACAGATACGCAGTATTTT
CDR3aa: CASSGQGDTDTQYF

j_gene: TRBJ1-1
abundance: NA
v_gene: TRBV18
d_gene: TRBD1
CDR3nt: TGTGCCAGCTCCCCGACAGGGGGTGGTGGCACTGAAGCTTTCTTT
CDR3aa: CASSPTGGGGTEAFF

j_gene: TRBJ1-2
abundance: many
v_gene: TRBV6-5
d_gene: TRBD1
CDR3nt: TGTGCCAGCAGGCCTGGGACAGGGGGACATGGCTACACCTTC
CDR3aa: CASRPGTGGHGYTF

j_gene: TRBJ1-6
abundance: NA
v_gene: TRBV2
d_gene: NA
CDR3nt: TGTGCCAGCAGAAAGGAGGGAGGGGAAGCAGGATCACCCCTCCACTTT
CDR3aa: CASRKEGGEAGSPLHF

j_gene: TRBJ1-5
abundance: NA
v_gene: TRBV23-1
d_gene: NA
CDR3nt: TGCGCCAGCAGTCAGCGCGGGACCCCAGAAGGTCAGCCCCAGCATTTT
CDR3aa: CASSQRGTPEGQPQHF

j_gene: TRBJ1-5
abundance: NA
v_gene: TRBV6-6
d_gene: TRBD1
CDR3nt: TGTGCCAGCAGTCCCGACAGGGCTAGCAATCAGCCCCAGCATTTT
CDR3aa: CASSPDRASNQPQHF

j_gene: TRBJ2-5
abundance: few
v_gene: TRBV7-3
d_gene: NA
CDR3nt: TGTGCCAGCAGCTTAACTGGGCAGGCGGGGACCCAGTACTTC
CDR3aa: CASSLTGQAGTQYF

j_gene: TRBJ2-7
abundance: NA
v_gene: TRBV5-6
d_gene: TRBD1
CDR3nt: TGTGCCAGCAGCTTGGACAGGGGCGAGCAGTACTTC
CDR3aa: CASSLDRGEQYF

j_gene: TRBJ1-5
abundance: NA
v_gene: TRBV30
d_gene: TRBD1
CDR3nt: TGTGCCTGGAGCGCGGAAGGGGGCAGTCAGCCCCAGCATTTT
CDR3aa: CAWSAEGGSQPQHF

j_gene: TRBJ1-5
abundance: NA
v_gene: TRBV27
d_gene: TRBD1
CDR3nt: TGTGCCACTCGTACCAGGGGGTTTGGCAATCAGCCCCAGCATTTT
CDR3aa: CATRTRGFGNQPQHF

j_gene: TRBJ1-1
abundance: NA
v_gene: TRBV24-1
d_gene: NA
CDR3nt: TGTGCCACCAGTGGCTTGACAGGCATGAACACTGAAGCTTTCTTT
CDR3aa: CATSGLTGMNTEAFF

j_gene: TRBJ2-5
abundance: NA
v_gene: TRBV3-1/TRBV3-2
d_gene: NA
CDR3nt: TGTGCCAGCAGTCCTAGAGACAGACAAGAGACCCAGTACTTC
CDR3aa: CASSPRDRQETQYF

j_gene: TRBJ1-2
abundance: NA
v_gene: TRBV24-1
d_gene: NA
CDR3nt: TGTGCCACCAGTCAAGGGGGCTATGGCTACACCTTC
CDR3aa: CATSQGGYGYTF

j_gene: TRBJ2-1
abundance: many
v_gene: TRBV13
d_gene: TRBD2
CDR3nt: TGTGCCAGCAGCCCACGGGGACTAGCGGGGGGCTACAATGAGCAGTTCTTC
CDR3aa: CASSPRGLAGGYNEQFF

j_gene: TRBJ1-2
abundance: NA
v_gene: TRBV2
d_gene: NA
CDR3nt: TGTGCCAGCAGTGAGCGTAACAGGGTTGGCTACACCTTC
CDR3aa: CASSERNRVGYTF

j_gene: TRBJ1-2
abundance: NA
v_gene: TRBV7-9
d_gene: NA
CDR3nt: TGTGCCAGCAGCCCCGACAGAGTGCGTGGCTACACCTTC
CDR3aa: CASSPDRVRGYTF

j_gene: TRBJ2-7
abundance: many
v_gene: TRBV3-1/TRBV3-2
d_gene: TRBD2
CDR3nt: TGTGCCAGCAGCCGCCCCGGGACTAGCGGGGTCAACGAGCAGTACTTC
CDR3aa: CASSRPGTSGVNEQYF

j_gene: TRBJ1-5
abundance: NA
v_gene: TRBV25-1
d_gene: NA
CDR3nt: TGTGCCAGCAGTGACAGGAGCAATCAGCCCCAGCATTTT
CDR3aa: CASSDRSNQPQHF

j_gene: TRBJ1-2
abundance: NA
v_gene: TRBV6-5
d_gene: TRBD1
CDR3nt: TGTGCCAGCAGTTACTCTCGGACAGGGGTTAGTGGCTACACCTTC
CDR3aa: CASSYSRTGVSGYTF

j_gene: TRBJ1-1
abundance: many
v_gene: TRBV5-1
d_gene: TRBD1
CDR3nt: TGCGCCAGCAGCCACAAATTCGGGACAGGGTTTGTAGAAGCTTTCTTT
CDR3aa: CASSHKFGTGFVEAFF

j_gene: TRBJ1-1
abundance: few
v_gene: TRBV5-1
d_gene: NA
CDR3nt: TGCGCCAGCAGCTTGGTACAGGGAAACACTGAAGCTTTCTTT
CDR3aa: CASSLVQGNTEAFF

j_gene: TRBJ1-2
abundance: NA
v_gene: TRBV25-1
d_gene: TRBD1
CDR3nt: TGTGCCAGCAGGGGACAGCTTAACTATGGCTACACCTTC
CDR3aa: CASRGQLNYGYTF

j_gene: TRBJ2-7
abundance: NA
v_gene: TRBV7-8
d_gene: TRBD2
CDR3nt: TGTGCCAGCAGCTCTAGCGGGGGCCCTTCCTACGAGCAGTACTTC
CDR3aa: CASSSSGGPSYEQYF

j_gene: TRBJ1-6
abundance: once
v_gene: TRBV2
d_gene: TRBD1
CDR3nt: TGTGCCAGCACTCGGGACAGGGGTGTTTCACCCCTCCACTTT
CDR3aa: CASTRDRGVSPLHF

j_gene: TRBJ2-7
abundance: NA
v_gene: TRBV29-1
d_gene: TRBD1
CDR3nt: TGCAGCGTTGAAAGTGGGGCCGGGACAGGGGACTACGAGCAGTACTTC
CDR3aa: CSVESGAGTGDYEQYF

j_gene: TRBJ1-5
abundance: NA
v_gene: TRBV5-8
d_gene: NA
CDR3nt: TGTGCCAGCAGCCTTGCCCTGGTGTTGGGGGGTGGACAGCCCCAGCATTTT
CDR3aa: CASSLALVLGGGQPQHF

j_gene: TRBJ1-3
abundance: NA
v_gene: TRBV5-1
d_gene: NA
CDR3nt: TGCGCCAGCAGCTTAGGTAGAACAGGGTCGGCAGGAAACACCATATATTTT
CDR3aa: CASSLGRTGSAGNTIYF

j_gene: TRBJ1-6
abundance: NA
v_gene: TRBV5-1
d_gene: NA
CDR3nt: TGCGCCAGCAGCTTGGAAGTCCCCGGTGGTTCACCCCTCCACTTT
CDR3aa: CASSLEVPGGSPLHF

j_gene: TRBJ2-6
abundance: NA
v_gene: TRBV7-9
d_gene: NA
CDR3nt: TGTGCCAGCAGGAAGGGGCGGGATCTTACTGGGGCCAACGTCCTGACTTTC
CDR3aa: CASRKGRDLTGANVLTF

j_gene: TRBJ2-1
abundance: NA
v_gene: TRBV20-1
d_gene: TRBD1
CDR3nt: TGCAGTGCTTCGACAGGGGGGGGGCAGTTCTTC
CDR3aa: CSASTGGGQFF

j_gene: TRBJ2-7
abundance: NA
v_gene: TRBV10-3
d_gene: NA
CDR3nt: TGTGCCATCAGTGAGTCGATCCAGTACGAGCAGTACTTC
CDR3aa: CAISESIQYEQYF

j_gene: TRBJ1-2
abundance: NA
v_gene: TRBV29-1
d_gene: TRBD1
CDR3nt: TGCAGCGTTGGGGACAGGGACCTTACAAACTATGGCTACACCTTC
CDR3aa: CSVGDRDLTNYGYTF